This T cell receptor (beta chain) was profiled in a study of CXCR3-negative and CXCR3-positive naive CD8 T cells. Notes on the study in general: CXCR3-positive naive cells had TRB CDR3s that were more hydrophobic than CXCR3-negative naive cells had. Comparably high diversity was seen in both naive subsets, and much lower diversity in memory CD8+ cells. Cryopreserved cells partially lost CXCR3 expression, and fresh PBMCs were used in most assays.

The CDR3 loop spans 14 amino acids. Germline V lookup: CDR1 SGHNT, CDR2 YENEEA. Concerning this clonotype itself: Its antigen is unknown.

The method, 5' RACE with UMI labels, was used to prepare the TRB cDNA libraries. TCRdb reanalyzed the 5' RACE reads and collapses them to one entry per CDR3 protein, without DNA. Its table records about 150,000 distinct CDR3 sequences. The TCR comes from a human donor in good health. Some clones in this sample may be carry-over from other donors' samples. The chain is built from TRBV11-3 and TRBJ2-7; TCRdb lists TRBD1, though no DNA is available to test this call. Input material: naive CXCR3+ CD8+ T cells from blood. Subset denoted: CD45RO-CCR7+CD27+CD95- naive CD8+ T cells expressing CXCR3 (TNR3+). CDR3 region: CASSPPGRGYEQYF.